What follows are 18 T cell receptor beta chains derived from one specimen sequenced in a study of patients and donors after allogeneic stem cell transplantation. TCRdb independently ran MiXCR on the RT-PCR reads; one entry per CDR3 protein. The sample lists about 230,000 distinct CDR3 sequences, 11% to 15% occurring once. The sample consisted of blood, either unsorted or a sorted T cell fraction (not recorded which). All receptors come from a human donor who was either an allogeneic HSCT recipient or a stem cell or donor lymphocyte infusion donor (not recorded which). It is not recorded whose cells these are; they may come from a transplant donor.

This clonotype was counted a few times. V usage is TRBV20-1 and J usage is TRBJ2-5; D unresolved. The germline V and J ends were trimmed by 2 bases and 5 bases, with 21 bases remaining between them. The CDR3 runs 16 residues. The germline V gene has CDR1 DFQATT and CDR2 SNEGSKA (reference sequence). Here the CDR3 DNA reads TGCAGTGCTAGATCGTTATCCGACTCAGTGGGGGAGACCCAGTACTTC. As protein: CSARSLSDSVGETQYF.

The chain couples TRBV5-1 to TRBJ1-2, with D unresolved. V lost 1 base to trimming and J lost 2 bases, with 12 bases between them. The CDR3 sequence is 15 residues long. Germline CDR1 reads SGHRS; CDR2 reads YFSETQ. CDR3 coding DNA: TGCGCCAGCAGCTTGAACCCCCTAGTAAACTATGGCTACACCTTC. Translation: CASSLNPLVNYGYTF.

In its sample, this clonotype was seen many times. The chain combines TRBV5-1 with TRBJ1-5, with no clear D. V shed 1 base and J shed 2 bases, with 4 bases lying between them. The germline V gene encodes CDR1 SGHRS and CDR2 YFSETQ. There are 13 residues in the CDR3. DNA for the CDR3: TGCGCCAGCAGCTTGACGGGCAATCAGCCCCAGCATTTT. Translating it yields CASSLTGNQPQHF.

The rearrangement links TRBV4-1 to TRBJ2-3; no definite D call. V was pared by 1 base and J by 3 bases, with 11 bases between. Germline CDR1 is MGHRA and CDR2 is YSYEKL. There are 15 residues in the CDR3. In nucleotides, the CDR3 is TGCGCCAGCAGCCAAGCACAAGCCGGGACAGATACGCAGTATTTT. Protein product: CASSQAQAGTDTQYF.

Ten or more counts support this clonotype. The J gene is TRBJ2-2, the V gene TRBV29-1; D uncertain. The germline V and J ends were trimmed by 5 bases and 6 bases, with 13 bases remaining between them. Per germline, CDR1 SQVTM and CDR2 ANQGSEA. The CDR3 sequence is 13 residues long. This CDR3 reads CSVQPGGAGELFF. The CDR3, as DNA: TGCAGCGTTCAACCGGGTGGGGCCGGGGAGCTGTTTTTT.

This CDR3 reads CASSFRTEETQYF. The CDR3 coding sequence is TGCGCCAGCAGCTTCCGGACAGAAGAGACCCAGTACTTC. This chain connects TRBV5-1 to TRBJ2-5, with D perhaps TRBD1 (6 bases). CDR3 length: 13 amino acids. V was shortened by 2 bases and J by 3 bases, with 8 bases between the two germline ends. Looked up from germline, CDR1 is SGHRS and CDR2 is YFSETQ.

V is TRBV6-1 and J is TRBJ2-5, with 16 bases aligning to TRBD2. V was pared by 6 bases and J by 5 bases, with 9 bases of the junction left unmatched. The V gene's germline CDR1 is MNHNS and CDR2 SASEGT. This CDR3 has 17 residues. CDR3 sequence (DNA): TGTGCCAGCAGCACCGGGACTAGCGGGGGGGGTCGGGAGACCCAGTACTTC. Translation gives CASSTGTSGGGRETQYF.

The V call is TRBV7-3, the J call TRBJ2-5; 9 positions agree with TRBD2. This CDR3 spans 16 amino acids. V shed 5 bases and J 3 bases; nucleotides not matched to a gene: 10. Germline values: CDR1 SGHTA, CDR2 FQGTGA. The CDR3 DNA follows: TGTGCCAGCAGCCCCTCTGGAGCGGGGGGTAAAGAGACCCAGTACTTC. It specifies CASSPSGAGGKETQYF.

This clonotype appeared a few times. The chain combines TRBV29-1 with TRBJ2-7; D is undetermined. V was clipped by 4 bases and J by 6 bases, with 16 bases between them. Germline V lookup: CDR1 SQVTM, CDR2 ANQGSEA. The CDR3 runs 13 residues. The CDR3 region has the DNA TGCAGCGTTGTTCTTGGCGGAGTCGGCGAGCAGTACTTC. It translates to CSVVLGGVGEQYF.

Here the CDR3 reads CASSLGRARGSPLHF. The CDR3 DNA follows: TGTGCCAGCAGCTTGGGCCGAGCCCGTGGTTCACCCCTCCACTTT. V and J are TRBV7-8 and TRBJ1-6; no clear D gene. V gave up 3 bases and J gave up 9 bases, with 15 bases separating them. CDR1 and CDR2 from the germline V gene are SGHVS and FQNEAQ. The CDR3 is made up of 15 amino acids. Full variable domain (rest looked up from reference TRBV7-8 and TRBJ1-6): GAGVSQSPRYKVAKRGQDVALRCDPISGHVSLFWYQQALGQGPEFLTYFQNEAQLDKSGLPSDRFFAERPEGSVSTLKIQRTQQEDSAVYLCASSLGRARGSPLHFGNGTRLTVT.

This clonotype was detected many times. V gene TRBV20-1 combines with J gene TRBJ1-6; maybe TRBD1 (6 bases). Trimming took off 3 bases at V and 10 bases at J, with 13 bases between the two ends. Per germline, CDR1 DFQATT and CDR2 SNEGSKA (reference sequence). The CDR3 sequence is 13 residues long. The CDR3 bases are TGCAGTGCTAGTCTGGGGGCAGGATCACCCCTCCACTTT. This encodes CSASLGAGSPLHF.

This clonotype appeared a few times. The chain has TRBV7-9 and TRBJ2-7, with D perhaps TRBD1 (6 bases). Trimming cost V 3 bases and J 2 bases, with 11 bases left between them. CDR1 is SEHNR, CDR2 FQNEAQ, per germline (reference sequence). The CDR3 sequence is 14 residues long. As DNA, the CDR3 is TGTGCCAGCAGCTTCCGGGACATAGCCTACGAGCAGTACTTC. Protein sequence: CASSFRDIAYEQYF.

This clonotype has at least ten counts. The rearrangement links TRBV4-1 to TRBJ2-5; 11 bases fit TRBD1. The CDR3 is 15 residues long. Unmatched junction bases numbered 5, after V lost 5 bases and J lost 3 bases. CDR1 and CDR2 (germline): MGHRA, YSYEKL. The CDR3: CASSTPGQGEETQYF. In DNA form, the CDR3 reads TGCGCCAGCAGCACACCGGGACAGGGGGAAGAGACCCAGTACTTC.

The table lists this clonotype with many counts. This chain uses TRBV2 with TRBJ2-7; perhaps TRBD1 as D (5 bases). The V end was cut by 7 bases, the J end by 3 bases, with 10 bases between. The CDR3 runs to 12 residues. Per the germline V gene, CDR1 is SNHLY and CDR2 is FYNNEI. CDR3 loop: CASKGDGYEQYF. The CDR3 DNA is TGTGCCAGCAAAGGGGATGGCTACGAGCAGTACTTC.

This clonotype was found many times. J is TRBJ2-5 and V is TRBV12-5; D may match TRBD1 or TRBD2 (5 bases each). CDR1 is LGHNT and CDR2 is FRNRAP in the germline V gene. The ends were cut back, 2 bases at V and 6 bases at J, with 19 bases in the middle. CDR3 length: 16 residues. CDR3 amino acids: CASGLLGQEPGQTQYF. The CDR3, as DNA: TGTGCTAGTGGTTTGTTGGGCCAGGAGCCGGGGCAGACCCAGTACTTC.

This clonotype was observed many times. The gene calls are TRBV5-1 and TRBJ2-2, with D possibly called TRBD1 or TRBD2 (6 bases each). The CDR3 runs to 14 residues. CDR1 is SGHRS and CDR2 is YFSETQ in the germline V gene. Trimming cost V 0 bases and J 6 bases, with 9 bases left between them. The CDR3 DNA is TGCGCCAGCAGCTTGGACGGGGGCCCCGGGGAGCTGTTTTTT. Its protein product is CASSLDGGPGELFF.

The chain is built from TRBV19 and TRBJ2-2; D is perhaps TRBD1 (6 bases). CDR3 length: 14 amino acids. Germline values: CDR1 LNHDA, CDR2 SQIVND (reference sequence). Between the trimmed V and J ends, which lost 3 bases and 6 bases, there was a span of 11 bases. The CDR3 loop reads CASSIPGESGELFF. CDR3 sequence (DNA): TGTGCCAGTAGTATCCCAGGGGAATCCGGGGAGCTGTTTTTT.

This clonotype appeared a few times. V usage is TRBV5-1 and J usage is TRBJ2-3; possible D gene TRBD2, 6 bases. The CDR3 is made up of 16 amino acids. Germline-derived CDR1 and CDR2 are SGHRS and YFSETQ. V was trimmed by 4 bases and J by 3 bases, leaving 18 bases between them. The CDR3 region is CASSPSGWGRTDTQYF. In DNA, the CDR3 is TGCGCCAGCAGCCCCAGCGGGTGGGGCCGTACAGATACGCAGTATTTT.